The 26 T cell receptor beta chains below were found in one sample sequenced in a study of blood T cell repertoires in COVID-19. Sequenced by immunoSEQ multiplex PCR; TCRdb stores in-frame clones only, minus some. The sample has roughly 30,000 clones; 87% are singletons. The specimen was peripheral blood. Receptor source: a human donor in a cohort sampled during active COVID-19. The donor label of this sample is uncertain.

This sequence joins TRBV7-8 and TRBJ1-5; D is unresolved. The CDR3 is 12 residues long. The germline V gene has CDR1 SGHVS and CDR2 FQNEAQ. Trimming cost V 4 bases and J 6 bases, with 7 bases left between them. DNA for the CDR3: TGTGCCAGCAGCTACACAAGTCAGCCCCAGCATTTT. It translates to CASSYTSQPQHF.

The V call is TRBV6-5, the J call TRBJ1-3; maybe TRBD1 (5 bases). Trimming left V 6 bases short and J 0 bases short, with 12 bases between. The CDR3 is 15 amino acids. Germline CDR1 and CDR2: MNHEY and SVGAGI. The CDR3, as DNA: TGTGCCAGCAGAGGGACTATCGGCTCTGGAAACACCATATATTTT. It yields the protein CASRGTIGSGNTIYF.

This sequence joins TRBV9 and TRBJ1-1; the D is unclear. V gave up 2 bases and J gave up 4 bases, with 9 bases separating them. This CDR3 spans 13 amino acids. Germline loops: CDR1 SGDLS, CDR2 YYNGEE. The CDR3: CASSVESTTEAFF. In nucleotides, the CDR3 is TGTGCCAGCAGCGTTGAGTCAACCACTGAAGCTTTCTTT.

The chain is built from TRBV11-3 and TRBJ2-5; D gene unclear. CDR1 is SGHNT, CDR2 YENEEA, per germline. This CDR3 has 13 residues. V lost 1 base and J 1 base, leaving 4 bases between the germline ends. The CDR3 region has the DNA TGTGCCAGCAGCTTAGCCTCCCAAGAGACCCAGTACTTC. Residues: CASSLASQETQYF.

The chain employs TRBV13 and TRBJ2-4; possibly TRBD1 for D (6 bases). Germline V lookup: CDR1 PRHDT, CDR2 FYEKMQ (reference sequence). Trimming cost V 5 bases and J 4 bases, with 12 bases left between them. The CDR3 sequence is 14 residues long. DNA of the CDR3: TGTGCCAGCAGCGGCGACAGGACAAAAAACATTCAGTACTTC. Encoded protein: CASSGDRTKNIQYF.

This clone has a handful of counts. The rearrangement links TRBV19 to TRBJ2-7, with 9 bases fitting TRBD1. The CDR3 is 16 residues long. The V gene end was trimmed by 4 bases and the J gene end by 5 bases; junction bases not matched to a gene: 12. Germline CDR1 and CDR2: LNHDA and SQIVND (reference sequence). The CDR3 sequence is CASSKIPGQGMNEQYF. CDR3 DNA: TGTGCCAGTAGTAAGATACCGGGACAGGGTATGAACGAGCAGTACTTC.

The chain carries TRBV4-1 and TRBJ1-1; D remains unclear. The CDR3 sequence is 15 residues long. Germline CDR1 MGHRA, CDR2 YSYEKL. V shed 0 bases and J shed 1 base, with 9 bases lying between them. Written as DNA, the CDR3 is TGCGCCAGCAGCCAAGATCAAAACACGAACACTGAAGCTTTCTTT. It specifies CASSQDQNTNTEAFF.

This chain uses TRBV19 with TRBJ1-3, with TRBD1 matching over 7 bases. CDR1 is LNHDA, CDR2 SQIVND, per germline (reference sequence). The length of the CDR3 is 15 residues. V trimming: 8 bases; J trimming: 1 base; junction bases outside the gene matches: 8. This chain's CDR3 is CASGGQEPSGNTIYF. CDR3 sequence (DNA): TGTGCCAGTGGTGGACAGGAGCCGTCTGGAAACACCATATATTTT.

The CDR3 spells CASSFRSGTEAFF. CDR3 sequence (DNA): TGTGCCAGCAGCTTTCGGTCGGGGACTGAAGCTTTCTTT. The chain uses TRBV3-1 (or the pseudogene TRBV3-2) and TRBJ1-1; D is unresolved. The CDR3 consists of 13 residues. CDR1 and CDR2 (germline): LGHDT, YNNKEL (reference sequence). V gave up 5 bases and J gave up 5 bases, with 12 bases separating them.

V gene TRBV19 combines with J gene TRBJ1-2; 7 bases align to TRBD1. The CDR3 is 14 amino acids. Germline CDR1 LNHDA, CDR2 SQIVND (reference sequence). The V and J ends lost 9 bases and 8 bases, in that order; junction bases with no gene match: 15. This CDR3 reads CASLEPGQRLGYTF. Here the CDR3 DNA reads TGTGCCAGCTTGGAGCCGGGACAGAGGCTCGGCTACACCTTC.

The chain uses TRBV6-5 and TRBJ2-7; the D gene is possibly TRBD1 (6 bases). Germline-derived CDR1 and CDR2 are MNHEY and SVGAGI. The CDR3 consists of 12 residues. V was trimmed by 5 bases and J by 4 bases, leaving 9 bases between them. The CDR3 region is CASSRTGYEQYF. As DNA, the CDR3 is TGTGCCAGCAGTCGAACAGGGTACGAGCAGTACTTC.

The gene calls are TRBV15 and TRBJ2-1; 14 bases line up with TRBD2. The CDR3 covers 19 residues. V trimming: 1 base; J trimming: 0 bases; junction bases outside the gene matches: 5. Germline V gene lookup returns CDR1 LNHNV and CDR2 YYDKDF (reference sequence). CDR3 residues: CATSRAGTSGGSSYNEQFF. CDR3 sequence (DNA): TGTGCCACCAGCAGAGCTGGGACTAGCGGGGGCAGCTCCTACAATGAGCAGTTCTTC.

CDR3 sequence: CASSFGFTDTQYF. CDR3 coding DNA: TGTGCCAGCAGCTTCGGGTTCACAGATACGCAGTATTTT. The chain recombines TRBV7-8 with TRBJ2-3; D not resolved. This CDR3 has 13 residues. V shed 3 bases and J shed 2 bases, with 6 bases lying between them. CDR1 and CDR2 from the germline V gene are SGHVS and FQNEAQ.

The chain uses TRBV19 and TRBJ1-2; weak D call: TRBD1 (6 bases). CDR1 is LNHDA and CDR2 is SQIVND in the germline V gene (reference sequence). The V end was cut by 6 bases, the J end by 8 bases, with 19 bases between. The CDR3 extends over 14 amino acids. The CDR3 protein is CASSTGTKKAGYTF. As DNA, the CDR3 is TGTGCCAGTAGCACCGGGACAAAGAAGGCGGGCTACACCTTC. Looking up the rest from reference TRBV19 and TRBJ1-2 gives the full variable domain: DGGITQSPKYLFRKEGQNVTLSCEQNLNHDAMYWYRQDPGQGLRLIYYSQIVNDFQKGDIAEGYSVSREKKESFPLTVTSAQKNPTAFYLCASSTGTKKAGYTFGSGTRLTVV.

There are a few counts of this clone. The CDR3 nucleotides read TGCGCCAGCAGCCCTTCCCGGACTTCTCTCGGCGAGCAGTACTTC. It encodes CASSPSRTSLGEQYF. The chain joins TRBV5-1 to TRBJ2-7; D is possibly TRBD2 (5 bases). V lost 4 bases and J lost 6, with 20 bases in between. CDR1 and CDR2 from the germline V gene are SGHRS and YFSETQ. The CDR3 is made up of 15 amino acids. The complete variable domain, with remaining parts taken from reference TRBV5-1 and TRBJ2-7, reads KAGVTQTPRYLIKTRGQQVTLSCSPISGHRSVSWYQQTPGQGLQFLFEYFSETQRNKGNFPGRFSGRQFSNSRSEMNVSTLELGDSALYLCASSPSRTSLGEQYFGPGTRLTVT.

This chain uses TRBV9 with TRBJ1-2; D is ambiguous. In germline, CDR1 is SGDLS, CDR2 YYNGEE. The V gene lost 1 base and the J gene lost 1 base, with 8 bases spanning the gap. The CDR3 totals 14 residues. CDR3 bases: TGTGCCAGCAGCGTAAGGCAGGATAACTATGGCTACACCTTC. It is translated as CASSVRQDNYGYTF.

The V call is TRBV4-1, the J call TRBJ2-1, with 15 bases aligning to TRBD2. CDR1 is MGHRA, CDR2 YSYEKL, per germline. V was clipped by 0 bases and J by 10 bases; unmatched bases: 10. The CDR3 has 18 residues. For the CDR3, the DNA is TGCGCCAGCAGCCAAGAGAGGTTGGGACTAGCGGGGGGTTGGGAGCAGTTCTTC. As protein: CASSQERLGLAGGWEQFF.

The J gene is TRBJ2-1, the V gene TRBV5-5, with TRBD1 matching 10 bases. Germline trimming cut 0 bases from V and 9 bases from J; bases unmatched to any gene: 6. There are 15 residues in the CDR3. CDR1 and CDR2 (germline): SGHKS, YYEKEE (reference sequence). CDR3 DNA sequence: TGTGCCAGCAGCTTGGCAGGACAGGGGGGTTCTGAGCAGTTCTTC. This encodes CASSLAGQGGSEQFF.

The V and J genes are TRBV24-1 and TRBJ1-1; TRBD1 is a possible D gene (5 bases). Trimming removed 3 bases at V and 7 bases at J, with 14 bases between. The CDR3 has 14 residues. The germline CDR1 and CDR2 sequences are KGHDR and SFDVKD. The CDR3 DNA reads TGTGCCACCAGTGATCCAGGACGGGGGGGTGAAGCTTTCTTT. It specifies CATSDPGRGGEAFF.

This clone was seen a single time. V is TRBV6-5 and J is TRBJ2-6; a weak D match, TRBD2 (5 bases). CDR3 length: 14 amino acids. Germline V gives CDR1 MNHEY, CDR2 SVGAGI. V shed 6 bases and J shed 3 bases, with 9 bases lying between them. CDR3 residues: CASSRDVGANVLTF. In DNA form, the CDR3 reads TGTGCCAGCAGCCGGGATGTTGGGGCCAACGTCCTGACTTTC.

This clone was detected a few times. The chain links TRBV30 to TRBJ1-5; no definite D call. The CDR3 totals 13 residues. Germline loops: CDR1 GTSNPN, CDR2 SVGIG (reference sequence). V lost 0 bases and J 6 bases, leaving 9 bases between the germline ends. CDR3 residues: CAWSVQRGQPQHF. In nucleotides, the CDR3 is TGTGCCTGGAGTGTACAAAGAGGTCAGCCCCAGCATTTT.

The rearrangement joins TRBV2 to TRBJ1-5; TRBD1 might be the D (5 bases). The V end lost 6 bases, the J end lost 8 bases, and 20 bases lay between the germline ends. Per the germline V gene, CDR1 is SNHLY and CDR2 is FYNNEI. The CDR3 is 15 residues long. The CDR3 region is CASSVGLGLVKPQHF. As DNA, the CDR3 is TGTGCCAGCAGCGTGGGGCTTGGTTTGGTCAAGCCCCAGCATTTT.

This clone was counted a few times. V usage is TRBV19 and J usage is TRBJ2-7; D is possibly TRBD2 (5 bases). From germline, CDR1 is LNHDA and CDR2 SQIVND (reference sequence). Trimming stripped 6 bases from V and 4 bases from J, with 16 bases between. The CDR3 consists of 14 residues. CDR3 region: CASSPRVGRYEQYF. CDR3 nucleotides: TGTGCCAGTAGCCCGAGGGTCGGAAGATACGAGCAGTACTTC.

The rearrangement uses TRBV3-1 (or the pseudogene TRBV3-2) and TRBJ1-4; TRBD1 aligns across 9 bases. From germline, CDR1 is LGHDT and CDR2 YNNKEL (reference sequence). V was clipped by 0 bases and J by 5 bases; unmatched bases: 7. This CDR3 is 17 amino acids long. The CDR3 here is CASSQDRFGQGNEKLFF. The DNA for the CDR3 is TGTGCCAGCAGCCAAGATAGGTTCGGACAGGGGAATGAAAAACTGTTTTTT.

J is TRBJ1-3 and V is TRBV7-9, with D tentatively TRBD1 (5 bases). V gave up 6 bases and J gave up 0 bases, with 12 bases separating them. Germline V lookup: CDR1 SEHNR, CDR2 FQNEAQ (reference sequence). The CDR3 runs 15 residues. The CDR3 DNA sequence: TGTGCCAGCAGTCTCACAGGAAGCTCTGGAAACACCATATATTTT. Amino acids: CASSLTGSSGNTIYF.

CDR3 DNA: TGTGCCACCAGTGATTTAACGGACAGGGGCGCTTTCTTT. It translates to CATSDLTDRGAFF. The chain couples TRBV24-1 to TRBJ1-1; TRBD1 agrees at 9 bases. Germline lookup yields CDR1 KGHDR and CDR2 SFDVKD. V shed 1 base and J 11 bases; nucleotides not matched to a gene: 4. The CDR3 runs 13 residues.